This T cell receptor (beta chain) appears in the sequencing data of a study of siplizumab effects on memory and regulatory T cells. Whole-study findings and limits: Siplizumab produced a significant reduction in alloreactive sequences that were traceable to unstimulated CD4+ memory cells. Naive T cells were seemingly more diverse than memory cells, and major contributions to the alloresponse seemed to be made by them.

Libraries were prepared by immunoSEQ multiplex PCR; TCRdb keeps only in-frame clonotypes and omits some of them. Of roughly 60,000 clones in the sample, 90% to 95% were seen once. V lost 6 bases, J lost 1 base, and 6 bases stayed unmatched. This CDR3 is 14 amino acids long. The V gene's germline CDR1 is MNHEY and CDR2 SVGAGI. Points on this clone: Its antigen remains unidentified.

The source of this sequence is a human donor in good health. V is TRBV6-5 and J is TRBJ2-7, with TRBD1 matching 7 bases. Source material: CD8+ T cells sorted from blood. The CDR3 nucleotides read TGTGCCAGCAGCCGGGACAGCGAATCCTACGAGCAGTACTTC. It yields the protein CASSRDSESYEQYF.